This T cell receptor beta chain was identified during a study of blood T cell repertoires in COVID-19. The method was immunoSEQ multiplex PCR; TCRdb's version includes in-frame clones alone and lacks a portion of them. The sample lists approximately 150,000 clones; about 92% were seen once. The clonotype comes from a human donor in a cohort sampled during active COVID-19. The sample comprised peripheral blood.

The CDR3 protein is CASSLAGQGAYEQFF. The CDR3, as DNA: TGTGCCAGCAGCTTAGCGGGACAGGGGGCTTATGAGCAGTTCTTC. The V gene is TRBV7-9, the J gene TRBJ2-1, with 12 bases identical to TRBD1. The CDR3 extends over 15 amino acids. Per the germline V gene, CDR1 is SEHNR and CDR2 is FQNEAQ (reference sequence). The V and J ends lost 0 bases and 8 bases, in that order; junction bases with no gene match: 2.